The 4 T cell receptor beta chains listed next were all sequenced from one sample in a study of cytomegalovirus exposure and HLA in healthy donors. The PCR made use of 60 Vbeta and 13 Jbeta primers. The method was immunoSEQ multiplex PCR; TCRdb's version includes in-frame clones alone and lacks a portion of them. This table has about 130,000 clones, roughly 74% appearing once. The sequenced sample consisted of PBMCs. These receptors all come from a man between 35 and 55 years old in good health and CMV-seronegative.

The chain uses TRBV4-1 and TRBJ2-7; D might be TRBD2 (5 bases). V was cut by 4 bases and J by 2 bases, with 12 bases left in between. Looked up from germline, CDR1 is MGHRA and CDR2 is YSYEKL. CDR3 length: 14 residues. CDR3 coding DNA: TGCGCCAGCAGCCTCCCGGGGAGTCCCTACGAGCAGTACTTC. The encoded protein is CASSLPGSPYEQYF.

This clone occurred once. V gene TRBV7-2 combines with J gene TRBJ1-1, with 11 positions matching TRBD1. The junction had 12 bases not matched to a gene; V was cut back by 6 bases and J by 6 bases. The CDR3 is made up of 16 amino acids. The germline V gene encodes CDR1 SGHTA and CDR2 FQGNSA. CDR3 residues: CASSFRGTGGAPEAFF. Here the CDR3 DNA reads TGTGCCAGCAGTTTTAGAGGGACAGGGGGGGCCCCTGAAGCTTTCTTT.

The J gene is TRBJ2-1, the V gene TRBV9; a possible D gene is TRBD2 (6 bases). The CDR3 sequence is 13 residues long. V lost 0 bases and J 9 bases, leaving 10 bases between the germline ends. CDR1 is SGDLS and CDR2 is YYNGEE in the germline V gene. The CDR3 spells CASSVGGVREQFF. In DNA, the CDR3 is TGTGCCAGCAGCGTAGGCGGGGTTCGTGAGCAGTTCTTC.

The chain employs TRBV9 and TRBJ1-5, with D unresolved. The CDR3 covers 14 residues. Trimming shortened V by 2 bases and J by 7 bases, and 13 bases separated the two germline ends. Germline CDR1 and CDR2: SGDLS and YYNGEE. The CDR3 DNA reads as TGTGCCAGCAGCGTTTCCGGGGATAGGCAGCCCCAGCATTTT. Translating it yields CASSVSGDRQPQHF.